This TCR beta chain was recorded in a study of cytomegalovirus exposure and HLA in healthy donors. Notes on this clone: The junction does not match germline at one end; this may be a read error.

The CDR3 sequence is 15 residues long. Looked up from germline, CDR1 is SEHNR and CDR2 is FQNEAQ (reference sequence). Primers included in the PCR were 60 Vbeta and 13 Jbeta primers. Method: immunoSEQ multiplex PCR; TCRdb's copy keeps in-frame clones and lacks some. The sample lists approximately 190,000 clones; 84% were seen once. This TCR was sampled from a woman in her forties or fifties in good health and CMV-seropositive. The sequencing sample was made of PBMCs. This sequence joins TRBV7-9 and TRBJ2-3, with 7 bases lining up with TRBD1. CDR3 loop: CSSSLRDRSTDTQYF. The CDR3 region has the DNA TGTTCCAGCAGCTTACGGGACAGAAGCACAGATACGCAGTATTTT.